What follows are 23 T cell receptor beta chains derived from one specimen sequenced in a study of identical twins (dated by TCRdb to about 2016). The library came from 5' RACE. TCRdb records Illumina HiSeq 2000 as the sequencer. The public reads were reanalyzed by TCRdb: fastp trimming at Q25, MiXCR alignment, in-frame beta chains only. Records with the same CDR3 protein are collapsed into one entry carrying the most frequent genes and DNA. The sample data list approximately 500,000 distinct CDR3 sequences, and 20% to 25% of these were observed just once. 2.9% of the sample goes to the ten largest clones. The sample was also linked to a second study, of T cells expressing NK-cell markers.

The sequenced sample consisted of CD4+ T cells sorted from blood. The receptor source for this set is a woman aged 18-35 years in good health.

The chain has TRBV20-1 and TRBJ2-5; 9 bases agree with TRBD2. This CDR3 has 14 residues. Germline values: CDR1 DFQATT, CDR2 SNEGSKA (reference sequence). V trimming: 2 bases; J trimming: 3 bases; junction bases outside the gene matches: 4. CDR3 bases: TGCAGTGCTAGACGCGGGGGGGTTGAAGAGACCCAGTACTTC. Translating it yields CSARRGGVEETQYF.

This clonotype appeared a few times. The CDR3 is CASSGLDEQYF. CDR3 DNA sequence: TGTGCCAGCAGCGGGTTGGATGAGCAGTACTTC. This chain links TRBV5-6 with TRBJ2-7; D not certain. The CDR3 has 11 residues. Per germline, CDR1 SGHDT and CDR2 YYEEEE. The ends were cut back, 4 bases at V and 7 bases at J, with 9 bases in the middle.

This clonotype has just a few counts. The V gene is TRBV18, the J gene TRBJ2-5; D not certain. The V end lost 2 bases, the J end lost 4 bases, and 8 bases lay between the germline ends. The CDR3 consists of 13 residues. Looked up from germline, CDR1 is KGHSH and CDR2 is LQKENI. CDR3 loop: CASSPATLETQYF. DNA of the CDR3: TGTGCCAGCTCACCAGCTACGCTAGAGACCCAGTACTTC.

This clonotype was counted a few times. The V and J genes are TRBV25-1 and TRBJ2-5, with a tentative D call TRBD1 (6 bases). The CDR3 length is 16 residues. V lost 6 bases to trimming and J lost 5 bases, with 22 bases between them. Germline-derived CDR1 and CDR2 are MGHDK and SYGVNS. In nucleotides, the CDR3 is TGTGCCAGCAGACCAAGAACAGGGAGTCTCTCGGAGACCCAGTACTTC. Protein sequence: CASRPRTGSLSETQYF.

This clonotype was observed a few times. The rearrangement joins TRBV12-3 or TRBV12-4 to TRBJ2-5; 11 bases agree with TRBD2. V shed 8 bases and J 3 bases; nucleotides not matched to a gene: 5. The CDR3 covers 14 residues. The CDR3 protein is CASGPGLAEETQYF. The CDR3 nucleotides read TGTGCCAGCGGGCCGGGACTAGCGGAAGAGACCCAGTACTTC.

V usage is TRBV21-1 and J usage is TRBJ2-7. TRBV21-1 is a pseudogene. The CDR3 is made up of 15 amino acids. The CDR3 bases are TGTGCCAGCAGCAAAGGAAACCGAAAGAGCTACGAGCAGTACTTC. Protein: CASSKGNRKSYEQYF.

The J gene is TRBJ2-1, the V gene TRBV12-3 or TRBV12-4, with a weak D call TRBD2 (6 bases). V was trimmed by 4 bases and J by 3 bases, leaving 7 bases between them. The CDR3 has 13 amino acids. The CDR3 loop reads CASSWGDYNEQFF. In nucleotides, the CDR3 is TGTGCCAGCAGTTGGGGGGACTACAATGAGCAGTTCTTC.

The V call is TRBV12-3 or TRBV12-4, the J call TRBJ2-5; 10 bases map to TRBD2. CDR3 size: 15 residues. With V trimmed by 8 bases and J by 4 bases, 10 bases remained unmatched. The chain's CDR3 is CASLLRSSGRETQYF. The CDR3 DNA reads as TGTGCCAGCCTCCTAAGATCTAGCGGGAGAGAGACCCAGTACTTC.

The chain joins TRBV11-2 to TRBJ2-5; D remains ambiguous. The CDR3 length is 13 residues. CDR1 is SGHAT, CDR2 FQNNGV, per germline. V was pared by 6 bases and J by 3 bases, with 11 bases between. The CDR3 DNA reads TGTGCCAGCAGTATGGTTCCCGAAGAGACCCAGTACTTC. This gives the protein CASSMVPEETQYF.

This clonotype was seen only a few times. The chain is built from TRBV9 and TRBJ2-1, with D possibly matching TRBD1 (5 bases). The CDR3 totals 15 residues. V gave up 4 bases and J gave up 6 bases, with 17 bases separating them. CDR1 is SGDLS, CDR2 YYNGEE, per germline. The CDR3: CASSQQVLAGNEQFF. In DNA, the CDR3 is TGTGCCAGCAGCCAACAGGTTCTGGCCGGCAATGAGCAGTTCTTC.

Only a few counts were recorded for this clonotype. The J gene is TRBJ2-7, the V gene TRBV5-1; perhaps TRBD1 as D (6 bases). Trimming pared 4 bases from V and 5 bases from J, leaving 19 bases between. The germline V gene encodes CDR1 SGHRS and CDR2 YFSETQ. The CDR3 totals 15 residues. The CDR3 reads CASSQQGGKWDEQYF. In DNA form, the CDR3 reads TGCGCCAGCAGCCAACAGGGCGGAAAGTGGGACGAGCAGTACTTC. Using reference TRBV5-1 and TRBJ2-7 for the parts outside the CDR3, the full variable domain is KAGVTQTPRYLIKTRGQQVTLSCSPISGHRSVSWYQQTPGQGLQFLFEYFSETQRNKGNFPGRFSGRQFSNSRSEMNVSTLELGDSALYLCASSQQGGKWDEQYFGPGTRLTVT.

CDR3 bases: TGTGCCATCAGTGAGACCGGGACAGGGGGCTACAATGAGCAGTTCTTC. It encodes CAISETGTGGYNEQFF. The chain combines TRBV10-3 with TRBJ2-1; the match to TRBD1 covers 11 bases. The CDR3 is 16 residues long. Germline CDR1 reads ENHRY; CDR2 reads SYGVKD. V shed 2 bases and J 3 bases; nucleotides not matched to a gene: 3.

The V call is TRBV9, the J call TRBJ2-3; unclear D gene. Germline V gene lookup returns CDR1 SGDLS and CDR2 YYNGEE. The V end lost 4 bases, the J end lost 2 bases, and 17 bases lay between the germline ends. This CDR3 spans 16 amino acids. CDR3 DNA sequence: TGTGCCAGCAGCCCAACCACACCGGTTATCACAGATACGCAGTATTTT. Its protein is CASSPTTPVITDTQYF.

This clonotype was observed a few times. V gene TRBV20-1 combines with J gene TRBJ2-1; 8 bases align to TRBD2. CDR1 and CDR2 (germline): DFQATT, SNEGSKA (reference sequence). After removal of 0 bases from V and 5 bases from J, the junction contained 6 bases not matched to a gene. There are 15 residues in the CDR3. In nucleotides, the CDR3 is TGCAGTGCTAGAGATCCTACTAGCGGAAACAATGAGCAGTTCTTC. This gives the protein CSARDPTSGNNEQFF.

This clonotype was detected a few times. The chain has TRBV12-3 or TRBV12-4 and TRBJ2-7; the D is unclear. The CDR3 has 16 amino acids. V lost 5 bases, J lost 0 bases, and 17 bases lay in between. Written as DNA, the CDR3 is TGTGCCAGCAGTCCCCAAGACACCCTTAGCTCCTACGAGCAGTACTTC. It is translated as CASSPQDTLSSYEQYF.

The V call is TRBV7-9, the J call TRBJ2-3; D possibly corresponds to TRBD2 (5 bases). CDR1 is SEHNR and CDR2 is FQNEAQ in the germline V gene (reference sequence). V shed 0 bases and J shed 6 bases, with 16 bases lying between them. The CDR3 contains 16 residues. The CDR3 sequence: CASSLAISAGADTQYF. CDR3 bases: TGTGCCAGCAGCTTAGCGATATCCGCGGGTGCGGATACGCAGTATTTT. The variable domain in full, with the rest retrieved from reference TRBV7-9 and TRBJ2-3, is DTGVSQNPRHKITKRGQNVTFRCDPISEHNRLYWYRQTLGQGPEFLTYFQNEAQLEKSRLLSDRFSAERPKGSFSTLEIQRTEQGDSAMYLCASSLAISAGADTQYFGPGTRLTVL.

The gene calls are TRBV5-1 and TRBJ2-1; TRBD1 aligns across 8 bases. The germline V gene encodes CDR1 SGHRS and CDR2 YFSETQ. V shed 2 bases, J shed 9 bases, and the junction held 13 bases outside the gene matches. The CDR3 runs to 16 residues. Here the CDR3 DNA reads TGCGCCAGCAGCTTAGCTCAGGGGGCCCGTGAGGTTGAGCAGTTCTTC. Residues: CASSLAQGAREVEQFF.

This clonotype was seen a few times. This chain joins TRBV15 and TRBJ1-2; 8 positions agree with TRBD1. J lost 5 bases, V lost 3 bases, and 8 bases had no gene match. This CDR3 is 15 amino acids long. Germline V lookup: CDR1 LNHNV, CDR2 YYDKDF (reference sequence). The CDR3 DNA follows: TGTGCCACCAGCAGGGGCCAAACAGGGGGGTATGGCTACACCTTC. It codes for CATSRGQTGGYGYTF.

The table lists this clonotype with a few counts. This chain connects TRBV6-2 or TRBV6-3 to TRBJ2-7, with D possibly TRBD2 on 5 matching bases. Trimming removed 2 bases at V and 0 bases at J, with 11 bases between. In germline, CDR1 is MNHEY, CDR2 SVGEGT. This CDR3 comprises 15 residues. The CDR3: CASSYAGWNSYEQYF. The CDR3 nucleotides read TGTGCCAGCAGTTACGCGGGTTGGAACTCCTACGAGCAGTACTTC.

The chain is built from TRBV4-2 and TRBJ2-1; 9 bases are a match to TRBD2. Germline V lookup: CDR1 LGHNA, CDR2 YNFKEQ. The CDR3 loop spans 18 amino acids. V gave up 4 bases and J gave up 3 bases; unmatched junction bases: 13. Written as DNA, the CDR3 is TGTGCCAGCAGCCCTTCGGGACTAGCCCTACCGAGCTACAATGAGCAGTTCTTC. It codes for CASSPSGLALPSYNEQFF.

This chain links TRBV29-1 with TRBJ2-7; perhaps TRBD2 as D (5 bases). V shed 4 bases and J shed 5 bases, with 9 bases lying between them. The CDR3 is 11 residues long. Germline CDR1 reads SQVTM; CDR2 reads ANQGSEA. In DNA form, the CDR3 reads TGCAGCGTTGGAGGGATCCACGAGCAGTACTTC. Protein product: CSVGGIHEQYF.

This chain uses TRBV12-3 or TRBV12-4 with TRBJ2-1, with 11 bases identical to TRBD2. V lost 5 bases to trimming and J lost 3 bases; unmatched junction nucleotides: 6. The CDR3 is made up of 16 amino acids. The CDR3 reads CASSPSGLAVYNEQFF. In DNA form, the CDR3 reads TGTGCCAGCAGTCCTTCGGGACTAGCGGTCTACAATGAGCAGTTCTTC.

The rearrangement links TRBV3-1 to TRBJ1-2, with D unresolved. Trimming removed 2 bases from V and 0 bases from J, with 7 bases in between. Germline values: CDR1 LGHDT, CDR2 YNNKEL (reference sequence). This CDR3 is built from 14 residues. The CDR3 here is CASSQTGSNYGYTF. The CDR3 bases are TGTGCCAGCAGCCAAACGGGGTCTAACTATGGCTACACCTTC.